This TCR beta chain was found in a study of blood T cell repertoires in COVID-19. Study at large: The United States, Italy and Spain were the sources of the acute and convalescent COVID-19 samples. Sources were T cells, B-cell-depleted T cells, or PBMCs; the material itself was cDNA or gDNA.

Cohorts were assigned according to the clinical history that participants reported. Authors' methods: Nucleated cell number was recorded as an estimate derived from reference gene primer amplification. Here immunoSEQ multiplex PCR was the method, and the copy in TCRdb shows in-frame clones only, minus some. V and J calls and clone size are as listed in that table; D and trimming were resolved from the DNA. The sample has about 370,000 clones, approximately 90% seen once. V lost 10 bases and J lost 0, with 15 bases in between. Per the germline V gene, CDR1 is MNHEY and CDR2 is SVGAGI. The length of the CDR3 is 15 residues.

The source is a man aged 18 to 30 who had recovered from COVID-19. Source material: PBMCs or T cells enriched from blood (not recorded which). This chain connects TRBV6-5 to TRBJ2-2; a possible D gene is TRBD1 (7 bases). CDR3 protein: CATCRGTANTGELFF. Written as DNA, the CDR3 is TGTGCCACTTGTCGCGGGACAGCGAACACCGGGGAGCTGTTTTTT.